This T cell receptor beta chain was documented in a study of cytomegalovirus exposure and HLA in healthy donors. Study-level findings and limits: A later analysis, which compared TCR beta chains of equal frequency, found the HLA-associated ones more clonally expanded. It was reportedly the case that the classifier diagnosed cytomegalovirus status with high specificity and sensitivity.

V lost 3 bases to trimming and J lost 4 bases, with 7 bases between them. Germline loops: CDR1 MDHEN, CDR2 SYDVKM. The CDR3 totals 12 residues. PCR used 60 Vbeta primers and 13 Jbeta primers. Profiling relied on immunoSEQ multiplex PCR, and the TCRdb table lists in-frame clones only, not all of them. The data show more than 100,000 clones, over 60% seen once. In the case of this clone: Its target is unknown.

Sequencing was performed on PBMCs. This TCR was recovered from a woman aged 60 to 75 in good health and CMV-seronegative. The rearrangement links TRBV28 to TRBJ2-7; no firm D call. The CDR3 coding sequence is TGTGCCAGCAGTTTGAGGAGATACGAGCAGTACTTC. This encodes CASSLRRYEQYF.